These T cell receptor beta chains were read from a single sample in a study of human versus mouse CDR3 diversity and MHC coevolution. Data came from immunoSEQ multiplex PCR; TCRdb stores just in-frame clones and leaves some out. This sample has about 77,000 clones, with roughly 92% found just once. Sequences were obtained from naive CD4+ T cells from blood. The receptors were gathered from a person aged 30-69 years in good health. The CDR3 runs from the conserved cysteine through the conserved F or W. Fields, in order: V gene, J gene, D gene, CDR3 protein. The D gene is left open where the match is weak.

>TRBV5-8|TRBJ2-7|.
CASSLGLAATSGEQYF
>TRBV6-1|TRBJ1-1|.
CASSSPRGGGAEAFF
>TRBV19|TRBJ1-5|.
CASTLAGAGSQPQHF
>TRBV7-9|TRBJ1-1|.
CASSLGGIYTEAFF
>TRBV18|TRBJ2-1|TRBD2
CASSPRPASGGAPYNEQFF
>TRBV10-3|TRBJ1-4|.
CAISAGPTNEKLFF
>TRBV6-1|TRBJ1-1|.
CASEQGRNTEAFF
>TRBV7-9|TRBJ2-3|TRBD2
CASSSDWAGGSTDTQYF
>TRBV6-5|TRBJ1-1|.
CASSPRGIDPEAFF
>TRBV6-1|TRBJ1-6|.
CAGGGASSYNSPLHF
>TRBV7-3|TRBJ1-1|.
CASSLIRGEAFF
>TRBV5-5|TRBJ2-5|.
CASSPVLQETQYF
>TRBV19|TRBJ2-7|.
CASSVDSLYEQYF
>TRBV6-1|TRBJ1-1|.
CATHRDMMNTEAFF
>TRBV19|TRBJ2-5|TRBD1
CASSIDGGQGVLQTQYF
>TRBV7-2|TRBJ1-4|.
CASSLARGFNEKLFF
>TRBV19|TRBJ2-7|TRBD1
CASSNPGQGSYEQYF
>TRBV12-5|TRBJ2-1|.
CASGPSYNEQFF
>TRBV27|TRBJ1-2|.
CASAAAGDYGYTF
>TRBV5-8|TRBJ2-3|TRBD1
CASSRGQGVSDTQYF
>TRBV6-6|TRBJ1-5|TRBD1
CAIGQGNQPQHF
>TRBV28|TRBJ1-1|.
CASRRQEGAEAFF
>TRBV4-1|TRBJ1-5|.
CASSLSPRSVNQPQHF